The source of this T cell receptor beta chain is a study of T cell changes during pregnancy in multiple sclerosis. V lost 7 bases to trimming and J lost 6 bases, with 22 bases between them. The CDR3 has 15 amino acids. CDR1 and CDR2 (germline): MDHEN, SYDVKM. Sequenced by immunoSEQ multiplex PCR; TCRdb stores in-frame clones only, minus some. The sample holds around 80,000 clones; about 90% are singletons and the top ten take 2.5% to 3%. This chain uses TRBV28 with TRBJ2-7, with D possibly matching TRBD1 (6 bases). This TCR came from a female donor with multiple sclerosis, enrolled in a pregnancy study. The sequencing used peripheral blood, collected before pregnancy. CDR3 sequence reads: CASTLSTGGGSEQYF. The DNA of the CDR3 is TGTGCCAGCACCCTATCGACAGGAGGAGGTTCCGAGCAGTACTTC.